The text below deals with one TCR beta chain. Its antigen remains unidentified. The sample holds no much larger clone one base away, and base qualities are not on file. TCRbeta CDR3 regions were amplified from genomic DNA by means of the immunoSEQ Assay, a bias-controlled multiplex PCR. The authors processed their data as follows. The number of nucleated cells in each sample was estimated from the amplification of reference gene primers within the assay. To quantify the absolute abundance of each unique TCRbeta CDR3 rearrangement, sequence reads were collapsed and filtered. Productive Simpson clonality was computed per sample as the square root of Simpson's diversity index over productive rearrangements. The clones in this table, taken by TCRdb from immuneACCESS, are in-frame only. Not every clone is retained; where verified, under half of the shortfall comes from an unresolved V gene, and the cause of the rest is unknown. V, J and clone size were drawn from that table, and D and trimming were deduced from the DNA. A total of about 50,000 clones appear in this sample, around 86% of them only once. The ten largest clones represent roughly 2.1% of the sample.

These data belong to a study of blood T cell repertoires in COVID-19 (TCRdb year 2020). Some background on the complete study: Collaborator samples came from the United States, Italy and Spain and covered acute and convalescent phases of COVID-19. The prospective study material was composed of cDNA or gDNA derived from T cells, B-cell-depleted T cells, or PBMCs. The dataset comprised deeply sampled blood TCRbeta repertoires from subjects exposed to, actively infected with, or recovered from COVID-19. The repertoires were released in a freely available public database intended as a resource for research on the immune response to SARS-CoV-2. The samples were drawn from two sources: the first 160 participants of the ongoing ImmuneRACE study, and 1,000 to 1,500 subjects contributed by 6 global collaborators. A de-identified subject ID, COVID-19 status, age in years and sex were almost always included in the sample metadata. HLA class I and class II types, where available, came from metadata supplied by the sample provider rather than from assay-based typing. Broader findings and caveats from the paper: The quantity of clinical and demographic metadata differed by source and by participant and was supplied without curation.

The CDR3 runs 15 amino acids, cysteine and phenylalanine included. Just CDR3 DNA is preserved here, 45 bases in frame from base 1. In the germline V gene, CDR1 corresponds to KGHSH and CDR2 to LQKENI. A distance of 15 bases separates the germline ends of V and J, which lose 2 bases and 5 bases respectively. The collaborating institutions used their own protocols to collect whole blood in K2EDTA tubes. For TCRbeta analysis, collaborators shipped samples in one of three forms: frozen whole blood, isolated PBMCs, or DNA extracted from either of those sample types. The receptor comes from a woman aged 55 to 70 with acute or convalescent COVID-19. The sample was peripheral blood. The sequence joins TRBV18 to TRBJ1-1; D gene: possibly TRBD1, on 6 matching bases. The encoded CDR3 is CASSPSGGRQTEAFF. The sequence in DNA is TGTGCCAGCTCACCAAGCGGGGGGCGGCAGACTGAAGCTTTCTTT.